The 7 T cell receptor beta chains below were found in one sample sequenced in a study of radiation and T cells in renal cell carcinoma. As for time point: baseline pretreatment blood. Treatment indicated: 15 Gy SBRT to primary tumor, nephrectomy 4 weeks later. The method was immunoSEQ multiplex PCR; TCRdb's version includes in-frame clones alone and lacks a portion of them. The data contain approximately 100,000 clones, about 88% of them singletons. The sequencing used blood, collected from a patient whose treatment included radiotherapy and nephrectomy. All receptors derive from a man aged 45-65 years with renal cell carcinoma.

This clone appeared a few times. The chain combines TRBV7-2 with TRBJ1-6; tentative D call: TRBD1 (6 bases). V lost 1 base to trimming and J lost 8 bases, with 15 bases between them. This CDR3 comprises 16 residues. The V gene's germline CDR1 is SGHTA and CDR2 FQGNSA. The CDR3 loop is CASSLGLQGGYSPLHF. The CDR3 nucleotides are TGTGCCAGCAGCTTAGGTCTACAGGGAGGATATTCACCCCTCCACTTT.

This chain connects TRBV7-2 to TRBJ2-5, with 13 bases aligning to TRBD2. CDR3 length: 14 amino acids. Trimming removed 7 bases from V and 2 bases from J; junction bases left unmatched: 1. The germline gives CDR1 SGHTA, CDR2 FQGNSA. The CDR3: CASKLAGGQETQYF. In DNA form, the CDR3 reads TGTGCCAGCAAACTAGCGGGGGGGCAAGAGACCCAGTACTTC.

V and J are TRBV2 and TRBJ2-7; D is ambiguous. The CDR3 covers 11 residues. Germline loops: CDR1 SNHLY, CDR2 FYNNEI. V lost 4 bases, J lost 3 bases, and 4 bases lay in between. Written as DNA, the CDR3 is TGTGCCAGCAGTGGTTACTACGAGCAGTACTTC. This sequence encodes CASSGYYEQYF.

The chain links TRBV6-6 to TRBJ2-5, with 8 positions matching TRBD1. Trimming took 2 bases from V and 5 from J; bases not matched to a gene: 10. The CDR3 loop spans 16 amino acids. Germline CDR1 reads MNHNY; CDR2 reads SVGAGI (reference sequence). The CDR3 region is CASSYPGQGWDETQYF. CDR3 in DNA: TGTGCCAGCAGTTACCCTGGACAGGGTTGGGATGAGACCCAGTACTTC.

This clone was recorded a few times. This chain joins TRBV18 and TRBJ1-2; a possible D gene is TRBD1 (6 bases). The CDR3 length is 16 residues. Germline CDR1 KGHSH, CDR2 LQKENI. V was clipped by 0 bases and J by 7 bases, with 18 bases between them. The CDR3 nucleotides are TGTGCCAGCTCACCACCGGGTGGACAGTACGGTTTTGGCTACACCTTC. Translating it yields CASSPPGGQYGFGYTF.

The rearrangement uses TRBV7-8 and TRBJ2-7, with 9 bases fitting TRBD1. The trim removed 5 bases at V and 0 bases at J, leaving 2 bases unmatched. The CDR3 loop spans 14 amino acids. Germline V gene lookup returns CDR1 SGHVS and CDR2 FQNEAQ. The CDR3 is CASSRTGASYEQYF. CDR3 DNA: TGTGCCAGCAGCCGGACAGGGGCCTCCTACGAGCAGTACTTC.

The chain joins TRBV5-1 to TRBJ2-7; TRBD1 agrees at 8 bases. The germline V gene encodes CDR1 SGHRS and CDR2 YFSETQ. The CDR3 length is 16 residues. Germline trimming cut 2 bases from V and 4 bases from J; bases unmatched to any gene: 11. The CDR3: CASSFGQGSLIYEQYF. CDR3 DNA sequence: TGCGCCAGCAGCTTCGGACAGGGAAGTTTGATATACGAGCAGTACTTC.